A selection of T cell receptor beta chains follows, all from one sample in a study of cytomegalovirus exposure and HLA in healthy donors. Only in-frame clones appear in the TCRdb table, and some are missing; sequencing was by immunoSEQ multiplex PCR. The table shows around 67,000 clones, with approximately 74% occurring only once. The specimen was PBMCs. Every receptor here comes from a woman between 25 and 40 years old in good health and CMV-seropositive. Each CDR3 is given with its conserved first and last residue. D genes are given only for firm matches. Part of the rows lack a size; the others show once, few, many or a class for expanded clones.

cdr3_aa | cdr3_nt | v_call | clone_size | d_call | j_call
CASRGSAGNQPQHF | TGTGCCAGCAGGGGGAGCGCTGGCAATCAGCCCCAGCATTTT | TRBV2 | few | . | TRBJ1-5
CASSIRDSEAFF | TGTGCCAGTAGTATCAGGGACAGTGAAGCTTTCTTT | TRBV19 | . | TRBD1 | TRBJ1-1
CASSFARGLPYEQYF | TGTGCCAGCAGCTTTGCTAGGGGATTGCCCTACGAGCAGTACTTC | TRBV7-8 | . | . | TRBJ2-7
CAISESTMGTQYF | TGTGCCATCAGTGAGTCGACTATGGGTACGCAGTATTTT | TRBV10-3 | few | . | TRBJ2-3
CASSYSRGSNQPQHF | TGTGCCAGCAGTTACTCAAGGGGGAGCAATCAGCCCCAGCATTTT | TRBV6-6 | few | . | TRBJ1-5
CAWRQTGVTEAFF | TGTGCCTGGAGGCAAACAGGGGTTACTGAAGCTTTCTTT | TRBV30 | . | TRBD1 | TRBJ1-1
CASSLSVVTGELFF | TGTGCCAGCAGTTTATCAGTGGTCACCGGGGAGCTGTTTTTT | TRBV28 | . | . | TRBJ2-2
CSVDRGNEQFF | TGCAGCGTTGACAGGGGCAATGAGCAGTTCTTC | TRBV29-1 | . | . | TRBJ2-1
CAWSTLAGGNEQYF | TGTGCCTGGAGTACGCTAGCGGGAGGGAATGAGCAGTACTTC | TRBV30 | . | TRBD2 | TRBJ2-7
CASSWAAGGELFF | TGTGCCAGCAGCTGGGCAGCGGGCGGGGAGCTGTTTTTT | TRBV7-2 | . | . | TRBJ2-2
CASSLDRGRFSEQFF | TGTGCCAGCAGCTTAGACAGGGGGCGCTTCAGTGAGCAGTTCTTC | TRBV11-2 | few | TRBD1 | TRBJ2-1
CATSRSGSGSYGYTF | TGTGCCACCAGCAGATCAGGATCTGGGAGCTATGGCTACACCTTC | TRBV15 | . | . | TRBJ1-2
CASSHRGPTSEQYF | TGTGCCAGCAGTCACAGGGGGCCTACCTCCGAGCAGTACTTC | TRBV6-1 | . | TRBD1 | TRBJ2-7
CASSGLDRGETQYF | TGTGCCAGCAGCGGCTTGGACAGGGGAGAGACCCAGTACTTC | TRBV9 | . | TRBD1 | TRBJ2-5
CASSYSRDTEAFF | TGTGCCAGCAGTTACTCGAGGGACACTGAAGCTTTCTTT | TRBV6-5 | . | . | TRBJ1-1
CASSLASGQETQYF | TGTGCCAGCAGCTTGGCGAGCGGACAAGAGACCCAGTACTTC | TRBV5-8 | . | . | TRBJ2-5
CASSLNPGEWDEQYF | TGTGCCAGCAGTTTAAATCCAGGGGAATGGGACGAGCAGTACTTC | TRBV28 | once | . | TRBJ2-7
CASSIQGHQETQYF | TGCGCCAGCAGCATACAGGGGCACCAAGAGACCCAGTACTTC | TRBV5-1 | once | TRBD1 | TRBJ2-5
CASSPGVSRDYTF | TGCGCCAGCAGCCCCGGGGTCTCCCGAGACTACACCTTC | TRBV5-1 | once | . | TRBJ1-2
CATLEGLVYNEQFF | TGTGCCACCTTGGAGGGACTAGTCTACAATGAGCAGTTCTTC | TRBV18 | . | TRBD2 | TRBJ2-1
CAISEAFQGKGFF | TGTGCCATCAGTGAGGCCTTTCAGGGTAAAGGCTTCTTT | TRBV10-3 | . | . | TRBJ1-1
CASRLGHISYEQYF | TGTGCCAGCAGACTCGGACACATCTCCTACGAGCAGTACTTC | TRBV6-5 | few | . | TRBJ2-7
CASSSRGRGQPQHF | TGTGCCAGTAGTAGCAGGGGGCGAGGTCAGCCCCAGCATTTT | TRBV19 | few | TRBD1 | TRBJ1-5
CASSRPSGIPNFSYNEQFF | TGTGCCAGCAGCCGTCCTAGCGGGATCCCGAATTTCTCCTACAATGAGCAGTTCTTC | TRBV11-2 | . | TRBD2 | TRBJ2-1
CASSFLSRNYGYTF | TGTGCCAGCAGTTTCTTGTCCAGGAACTATGGCTACACCTTC | TRBV28 | . | . | TRBJ1-2
CASTWTGGVYGYTF | TGTGCCAGCACCTGGACAGGGGGCGTTTATGGCTACACCTTC | TRBV6-6 | . | TRBD1 | TRBJ1-2
CAPLYEQYF | TGTGCTCCCCTCTACGAGCAGTACTTC | TRBV12-5 | few | . | TRBJ2-7
CASSLWDRDQPQHF | TGTGCCAGCAGTTTATGGGACAGGGATCAGCCCCAGCATTTT | TRBV28 | . | TRBD1 | TRBJ1-5
CASSYSASGTYEQYF | TGTGCCAGCAGTTACTCCGCTAGCGGGACCTACGAGCAGTACTTC | TRBV6-5 | few | TRBD2 | TRBJ2-7
CASSYRSGSGTDTQYF | TGTGCCAGCAGTTACCGCAGCGGGAGTGGGACAGATACGCAGTATTTT | TRBV6-6 | once | TRBD2 | TRBJ2-3
CASTPGQPGLYEQYF | TGTGCCAGTACCCCGGGACAGCCAGGGCTCTACGAGCAGTACTTC | TRBV19 | . | TRBD1 | TRBJ2-7
CAWSRSNEQFF | TGTGCCTGGAGTCGTAGCAATGAGCAGTTCTTC | TRBV30 | . | . | TRBJ2-1
CASSEWKGTGKGEQYF | TGCGCCAGCAGTGAATGGAAGGGGACAGGGAAAGGCGAGCAGTACTTC | TRBV10-1 | . | TRBD1 | TRBJ2-7
CASSFGGNQPQHF | TGTGCCAGCAGCTTTGGAGGGAATCAGCCCCAGCATTTT | TRBV7-9 | . | . | TRBJ1-5
CASSWEGQGRTEAFF | TGTGCCAGCAGCTGGGAGGGCCAGGGCCGCACTGAAGCTTTCTTT | TRBV6-6 | few | . | TRBJ1-1
CSVERRGSGRGSNEQFF | TGCAGCGTTGAAAGGAGGGGTAGCGGGAGAGGGAGCAATGAGCAGTTCTTC | TRBV29-1 | . | TRBD2 | TRBJ2-1
CAWSGVGTGGAGGYTF | TGTGCCTGGAGTGGGGTCGGGACAGGGGGCGCGGGTGGCTACACCTTC | TRBV30 | once | TRBD1 | TRBJ1-2